This TCR beta chain is drawn from a study of cytomegalovirus exposure and HLA in healthy donors. CDR1 and CDR2 (germline): SGHRS, YFSETQ. V was trimmed by 5 bases and J by 0 bases, leaving 14 bases between them. The CDR3 consists of 15 residues. Using immunoSEQ multiplex PCR, the repertoire was profiled, and TCRdb retains in-frame clones only, with some absent. The sample lists more than 300,000 clones; just over 85% were seen once. The source material was PBMCs. This TCR came from a woman aged 18-29 years in good health and CMV-seronegative. V and J are TRBV5-1 and TRBJ1-1; D unclear. This CDR3 is CASSGPTKLNTEAFF. The CDR3 region has the DNA TGCGCCAGCAGTGGGCCGACAAAGTTGAACACTGAAGCTTTCTTT.